The clone carrying this TCR beta chain was seen many times. Its antigen is unknown. Read coverage stops 3 residues before the CDR3 terminus; the germline J gene supplies the remainder. Patients and controls were mostly of Caucasian heritage. Heparinized whole blood, roughly 5 to 8.5 ml, came from each donor. The data are from a study of T cell clonality in common variable immunodeficiency. Whole-study results and caveats: CVID patient heterogeneity limited repertoire-clinical complication correlations. Reportedly, TCR beta sequences from common variable immunodeficiency showed fewer deletions and N-nucleotide insertions.

Repertoires were generated with immunoSEQ multiplex PCR, while TCRdb's copy carries only in-frame clones and drops some. This sample carries around 45,000 clones, none of them present only once. Germline CDR1 is DFQATT and CDR2 is SNEGSKA (reference sequence). The CDR3 has 13 residues. Trimming stripped 4 bases from V and 1 base from J, with 10 bases between. The rearrangement joins TRBV20-1 to TRBJ1-2; D is ambiguous. This sequence was found in a person between 18 and 75 years old in good health. The sample taken for sequencing was peripheral blood mononuclear cells. The sequenced CDR3 bases are TGCAGTGCTAACGGGGATTTTAACTATGGC. This encodes CSANGDFNYG. The CDR3 in full is CSANGDFNYGYTF.